The present T cell receptor beta chain was sequenced within a study of blood T cell repertoires in COVID-19. This CDR3 contains 14 residues. Trimming took 9 bases from V and 0 from J, leaving 13 bases between them. Germline CDR1 and CDR2: MNHEY and SVGAGI. While infection was still active, Seattle patients were enrolled and then followed longitudinally. Libraries were prepared by immunoSEQ multiplex PCR; TCRdb keeps only in-frame clonotypes and omits some of them. The sample consists of about 130,000 clones, approximately 86% of them appearing once. The origin of this receptor is a woman in her 70s with COVID-19, enrolled during active disease. V is TRBV6-5 and J is TRBJ2-3, with a possible D match to TRBD2 (5 bases). The material sequenced was peripheral blood. CDR3 nucleotides: TGTGCCAGTTCGCCAAGGACTAGCACAGATACGCAGTATTTT. Protein sequence: CASSPRTSTDTQYF.